This T cell receptor beta chain emerged from a study of T cell responses to AZD1222 COVID-19 vaccine. Findings and limits, study-wide: Only five or six AZD1222 recipients were seropositive at baseline. Among vaccine-associated CD4 TCRs, coverage spanned spike, with dominance at 160-218 and 743-854.

The table came from immunoSEQ multiplex PCR; TCRdb's copy has only in-frame clones and leaves some out. The top ten clones hold 4.5% to 6% of a sample with approximately 120,000 clones, 75% to 90% of them seen once. Comments on this clone: Its antigen remains unidentified.

The CDR3 sequence is 15 residues long. Germline CDR1 is SGHKS and CDR2 is YYEKEE (reference sequence). V lost 4 bases to trimming and J lost 5 bases; unmatched junction nucleotides: 8. V gene TRBV5-5 combines with J gene TRBJ2-7; 11 nucleotides line up with TRBD1. This sequence was found in an adult in good health. The sample here was peripheral blood, taken on day 0 of AZD1222 vaccination. Written as DNA, the CDR3 is TGTGCCAGCAGCCCTGGAGGGGGACAGGGGGACGAGCAGTACTTC. Amino acid sequence: CASSPGGGQGDEQYF. The full variable domain, completed using reference TRBV5-5 and TRBJ2-7, is DAGVTQSPTHLIKTRGQQVTLRCSPISGHKSVSWYQQVLGQGPQFIFQYYEKEERGRGNFPDRFSARQFPNYSSELNVNALLLGDSALYLCASSPGGGQGDEQYFGPGTRLTVT.